The subject of this entry is one TCR beta chain. These data are taken from a study of control samples from healthy donors and cancer patients. The CDR3 is 15 residues long. From germline, CDR1 is SNHLY and CDR2 FYNNEI. V lost 2 bases to trimming and J lost 5 bases; unmatched junction nucleotides: 5. Libraries were prepared by immunoSEQ multiplex PCR; TCRdb keeps only in-frame clonotypes and omits some of them. This table holds over 100,000 clones, over 75% found once. Sequencing used blood. The TCR was taken from a man in his forties or fifties in good health. The chain links TRBV2 to TRBJ2-7, with 11 bases aligning to TRBD1. The CDR3 DNA is TGTGCCAGCAGTGAATACAGGACAGGGGGCCACGAGCAGTACTTC. It yields the protein CASSEYRTGGHEQYF.